The source of this T cell receptor (beta chain) is a study of CD8 T cells in ankylosing spondylitis (dated by TCRdb to 2016 to 2017). Turning to the overall study: T cell receptor beta repertoires were profiled in healthy donors and ankylosing spondylitis patients so that disease-linked TCR variants could be found. The full study cohort was made up of about 24 ankylosing spondylitis patients and 108 healthy donors. Peripheral blood was sampled, and synovial fluid was also collected from ankylosing spondylitis patients. Broad study findings and their caveats: The disease-linked clones showed a CD8+ phenotype and occurred at relatively low frequencies in peripheral blood. Some of the motif variants had been reported before in the synovial fluid and blood of reactive arthritis patients, a finding that suggests common disease-initiation mechanisms. According to the report, matched synovial fluid samples from ankylosing spondylitis patients were significantly enriched for the disease-linked clones. Blood from ankylosing spondylitis patients appeared to be characterized by a TCR beta motif composed of about eight highly homologous amino acid variants.

The CDR3 holds 15 amino acids from the cysteine to the phenylalanine. The retained sequence is limited to the CDR3, 45 bases, with the frame set at the first base. Trimming removed 6 bases from V and 3 bases from J, leaving 14 bases between the germline ends. This clonotype was seen at least ten times. The clone's antigen remains unknown. Base-call qualities are not available, and no considerably larger clone is one nucleotide away. This sample was sequenced with an Illumina HiSeq 2500. TCR beta libraries were prepared by quantitative 5'-RACE with molecular barcodes. Per the source publication's procedure: A new computational method, built on a probabilistic model of VDJ rearrangement, was used to identify disease-linked TCR variants. The public reads were reprocessed in TCRdb via fastp at Q25 and MiXCR, keeping in-frame beta chains. Each CDR3 protein appears once, grouped with its most common genes and DNA. The V and J calls here are based on TCRdb, not the publication. The sample table records 220,000 or so distinct CDR3 sequences; about 11% of these occur just once. The ten most abundant clones make up about a fifth of the sample.

The source is a male donor with ankylosing spondylitis or in good health (not recorded which). The sample was blood, either unsorted or a sorted T cell fraction (not recorded which). The rearranged segments are TRBV12-3 or TRBV12-4 and TRBJ2-2; TRBD2 is perhaps the D gene, given 6 matching bases. The CDR3 protein sequence reads: CASSQTGGYTGELFF. The DNA sequence is TGTGCCAGCAGCCAAACCGGGGGATACACCGGGGAGCTGTTTTTT.